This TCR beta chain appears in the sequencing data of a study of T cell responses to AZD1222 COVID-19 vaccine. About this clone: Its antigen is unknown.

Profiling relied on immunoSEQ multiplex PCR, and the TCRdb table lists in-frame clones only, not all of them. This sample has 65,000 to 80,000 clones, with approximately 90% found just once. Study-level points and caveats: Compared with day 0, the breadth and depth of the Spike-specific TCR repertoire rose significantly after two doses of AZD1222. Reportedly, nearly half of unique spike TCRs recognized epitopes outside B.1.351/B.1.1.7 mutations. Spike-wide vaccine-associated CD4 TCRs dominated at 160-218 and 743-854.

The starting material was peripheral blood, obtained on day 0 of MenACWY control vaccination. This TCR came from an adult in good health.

For the CDR3, the DNA is TGCAGCGTTGGGGGAGGCAGGGGTGATGAAAAACTGTTTTTT. Its protein is CSVGGGRGDEKLFF. The J gene is TRBJ1-4, the V gene TRBV29-1; tentatively, D is TRBD1 (6 bases). The V gene's germline CDR1 is SQVTM and CDR2 ANQGSEA. Trimming left V 4 bases short and J 6 bases short, with 15 bases between. This CDR3 has 14 amino acids.